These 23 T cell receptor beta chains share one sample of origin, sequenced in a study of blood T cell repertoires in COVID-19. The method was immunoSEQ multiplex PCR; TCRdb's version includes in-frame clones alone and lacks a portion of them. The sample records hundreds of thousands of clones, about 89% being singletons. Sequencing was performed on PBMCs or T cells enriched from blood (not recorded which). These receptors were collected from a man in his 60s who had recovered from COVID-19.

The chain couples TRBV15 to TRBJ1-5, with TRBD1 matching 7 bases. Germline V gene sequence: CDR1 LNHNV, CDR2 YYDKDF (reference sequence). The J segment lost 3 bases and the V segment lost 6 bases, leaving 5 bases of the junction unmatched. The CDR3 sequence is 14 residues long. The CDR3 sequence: CATRLGQFNQPQHF. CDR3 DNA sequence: TGTGCCACCAGATTGGGACAGTTCAATCAGCCCCAGCATTTT.

In nucleotides, the CDR3 is TGTGCCAGCAGCACTCGCCCTGGGTCAGGGGCAGGGCGAATGAACGAGCAGTACTTC. Translating gives CASSTRPGSGAGRMNEQYF. This rearrangement joins TRBV21-1 to TRBJ2-7; TRBD1, the table's D call, was not compared with the DNA. TRBV21-1 is tagged as a pseudogene. CDR3 length: 19 residues.

This CDR3 reads CSVAGIGGGASDEQYF. The CDR3 region has the DNA TGCAGCGTTGCCGGAATCGGGGGAGGGGCTTCGGACGAGCAGTACTTC. This chain uses TRBV29-1 with TRBJ2-7; 7 bases match TRBD2. With V trimmed by 4 bases and J by 5 bases, 17 bases remained unmatched. CDR1 and CDR2 (germline): SQVTM, ANQGSEA. CDR3 length: 16 residues.

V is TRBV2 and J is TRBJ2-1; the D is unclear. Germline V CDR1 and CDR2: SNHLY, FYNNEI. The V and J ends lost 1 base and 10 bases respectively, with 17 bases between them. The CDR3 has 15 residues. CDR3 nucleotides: TGTGCCAGCAGTGAAGAGGCAGCCACAATCGGGGAGCAGTTCTTC. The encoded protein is CASSEEAATIGEQFF. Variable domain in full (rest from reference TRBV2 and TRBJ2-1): EPEVTQTPSHQVTQMGQEVILRCVPISNHLYFYWYRQILGQKVEFLVSFYNNEISEKSEIFDDQFSVERPDGSNFTLKIRSTKLEDSAMYFCASSEEAATIGEQFFGPGTRLTVL.

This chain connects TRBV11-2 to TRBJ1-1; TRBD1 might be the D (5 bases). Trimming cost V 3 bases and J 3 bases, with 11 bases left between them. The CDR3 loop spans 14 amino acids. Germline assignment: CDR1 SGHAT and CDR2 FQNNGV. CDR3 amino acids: CASSFVGGDTEAFF. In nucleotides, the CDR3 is TGTGCCAGCAGCTTCGTGGGGGGGGACACTGAAGCTTTCTTT.

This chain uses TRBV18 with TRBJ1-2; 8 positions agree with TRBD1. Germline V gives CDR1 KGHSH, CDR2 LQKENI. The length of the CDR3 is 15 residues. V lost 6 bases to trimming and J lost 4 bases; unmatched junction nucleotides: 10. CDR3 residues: CASSIGQGTSYGYTF. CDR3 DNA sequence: TGTGCCAGCTCCATAGGACAGGGAACATCCTATGGCTACACCTTC.

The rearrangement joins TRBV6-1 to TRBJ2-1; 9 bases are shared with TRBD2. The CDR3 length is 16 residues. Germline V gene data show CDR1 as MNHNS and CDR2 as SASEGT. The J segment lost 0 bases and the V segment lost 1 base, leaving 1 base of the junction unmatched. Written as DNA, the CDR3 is TGTGCCAGCAGTGAAGTAGCGGGAGCCTCCTACAATGAGCAGTTCTTC. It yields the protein CASSEVAGASYNEQFF.

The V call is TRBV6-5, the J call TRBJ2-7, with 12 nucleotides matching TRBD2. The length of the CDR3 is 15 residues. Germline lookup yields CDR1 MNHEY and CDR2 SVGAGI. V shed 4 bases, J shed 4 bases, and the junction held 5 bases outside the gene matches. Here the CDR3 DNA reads TGTGCCAGCAGTTCCCAGACTAGCGGGAGATACGAGCAGTACTTC. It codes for CASSSQTSGRYEQYF.

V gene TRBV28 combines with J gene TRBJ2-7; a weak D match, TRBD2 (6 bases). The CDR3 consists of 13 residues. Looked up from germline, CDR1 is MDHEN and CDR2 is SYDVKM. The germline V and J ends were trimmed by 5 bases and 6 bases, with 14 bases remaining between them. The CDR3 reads CASSIGTGGEQYF. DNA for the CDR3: TGTGCCAGCAGTATAGGGACCGGGGGCGAGCAGTACTTC.

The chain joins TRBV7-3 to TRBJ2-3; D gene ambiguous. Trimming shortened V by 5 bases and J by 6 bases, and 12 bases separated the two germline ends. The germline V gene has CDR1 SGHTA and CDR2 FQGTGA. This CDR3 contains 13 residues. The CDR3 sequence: CASSPRARDTQYF. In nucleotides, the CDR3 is TGTGCCAGCAGCCCTAGAGCGAGGGATACGCAGTATTTT.

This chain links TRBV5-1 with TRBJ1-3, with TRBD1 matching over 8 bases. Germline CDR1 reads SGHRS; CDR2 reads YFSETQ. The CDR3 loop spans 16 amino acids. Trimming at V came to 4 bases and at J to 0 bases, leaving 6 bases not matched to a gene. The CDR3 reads CASSPQGTGSGNTIYF. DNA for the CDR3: TGCGCCAGCAGCCCGCAAGGGACAGGCTCTGGAAACACCATATATTTT.

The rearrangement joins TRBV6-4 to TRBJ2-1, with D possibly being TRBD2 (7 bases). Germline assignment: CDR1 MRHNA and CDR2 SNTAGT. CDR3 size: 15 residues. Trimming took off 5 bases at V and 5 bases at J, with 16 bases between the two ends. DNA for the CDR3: TGTGCCAGCAGTAGGGGGGGGAGTGACAACAATGAGCAGTTCTTC. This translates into CASSRGGSDNNEQFF.

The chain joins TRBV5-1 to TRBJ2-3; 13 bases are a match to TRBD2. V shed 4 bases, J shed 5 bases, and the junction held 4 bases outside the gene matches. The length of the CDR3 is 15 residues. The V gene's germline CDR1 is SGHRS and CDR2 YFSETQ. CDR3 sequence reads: CASSRTSGSGDTQYF. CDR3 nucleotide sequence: TGCGCCAGCAGCCGGACTAGCGGGAGCGGAGATACGCAGTATTTT.

CDR3 bases: TGTGCCAGCAGTTTCAGGGGACAGGGGGCGTACAATGAGCAGTTCTTC. It is translated as CASSFRGQGAYNEQFF. The V and J genes are TRBV27 and TRBJ2-1; TRBD1 matches 12 bases. Germline loops: CDR1 MNHEY, CDR2 SMNVEV (reference sequence). This CDR3 has 16 amino acids. V lost 3 bases to trimming and J lost 4 bases; unmatched junction nucleotides: 4.

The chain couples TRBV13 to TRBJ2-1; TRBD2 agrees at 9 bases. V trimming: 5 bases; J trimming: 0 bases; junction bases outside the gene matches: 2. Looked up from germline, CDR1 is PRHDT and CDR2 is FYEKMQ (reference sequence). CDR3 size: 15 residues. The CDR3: CASSPTSGSYNEQFF. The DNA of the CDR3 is TGTGCCAGCAGCCCGACTAGCGGCTCCTACAATGAGCAGTTCTTC.

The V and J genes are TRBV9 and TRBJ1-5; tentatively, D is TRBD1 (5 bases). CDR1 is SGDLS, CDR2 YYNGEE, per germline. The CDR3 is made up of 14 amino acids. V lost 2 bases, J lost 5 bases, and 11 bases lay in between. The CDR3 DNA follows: TGTGCCAGCAGCGTCGGCAGGGCGGATCAGCCCCAGCATTTT. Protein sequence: CASSVGRADQPQHF.

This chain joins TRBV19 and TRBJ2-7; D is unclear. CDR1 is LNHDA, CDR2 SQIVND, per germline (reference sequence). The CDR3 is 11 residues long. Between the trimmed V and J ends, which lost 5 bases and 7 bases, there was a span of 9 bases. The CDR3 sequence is CASSSVREQYF. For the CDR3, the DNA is TGTGCCAGTAGTTCGGTTCGGGAGCAGTACTTC.

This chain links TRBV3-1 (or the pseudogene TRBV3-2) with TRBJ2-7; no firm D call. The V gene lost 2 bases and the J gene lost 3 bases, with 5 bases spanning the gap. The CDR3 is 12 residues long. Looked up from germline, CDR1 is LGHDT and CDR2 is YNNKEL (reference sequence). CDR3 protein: CASSQNYYEQYF. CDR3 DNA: TGTGCCAGCAGCCAAAATTACTACGAGCAGTACTTC.

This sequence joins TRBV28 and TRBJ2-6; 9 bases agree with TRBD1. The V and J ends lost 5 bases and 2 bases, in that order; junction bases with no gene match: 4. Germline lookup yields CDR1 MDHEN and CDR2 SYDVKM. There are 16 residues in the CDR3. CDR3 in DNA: TGTGCCAGCAGTACAGGGGGCGCCCCTGGGGCCAACGTCCTGACTTTC. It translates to CASSTGGAPGANVLTF.

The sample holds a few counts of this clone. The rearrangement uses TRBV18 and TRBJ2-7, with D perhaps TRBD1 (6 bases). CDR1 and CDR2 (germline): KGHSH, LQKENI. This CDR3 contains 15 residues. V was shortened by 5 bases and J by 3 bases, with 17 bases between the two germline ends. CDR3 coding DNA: TGTGCCAGCTCAAGAAGCACGGGACAAGTCTACGAGCAGTACTTC. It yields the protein CASSRSTGQVYEQYF.

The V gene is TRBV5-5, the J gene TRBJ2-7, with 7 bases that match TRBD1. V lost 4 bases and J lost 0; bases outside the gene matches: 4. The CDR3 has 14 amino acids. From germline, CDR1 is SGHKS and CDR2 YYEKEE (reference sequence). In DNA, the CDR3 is TGTGCCAGCAGCAGGGGACAGACCTCCTACGAGCAGTACTTC. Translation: CASSRGQTSYEQYF.

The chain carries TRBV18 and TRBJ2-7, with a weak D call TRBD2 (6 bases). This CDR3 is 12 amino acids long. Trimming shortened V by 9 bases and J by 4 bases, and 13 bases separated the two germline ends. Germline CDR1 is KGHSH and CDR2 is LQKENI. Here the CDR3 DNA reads TGTGCCAGTGGAACTAGCACGTACGAGCAGTACTTC. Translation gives CASGTSTYEQYF.

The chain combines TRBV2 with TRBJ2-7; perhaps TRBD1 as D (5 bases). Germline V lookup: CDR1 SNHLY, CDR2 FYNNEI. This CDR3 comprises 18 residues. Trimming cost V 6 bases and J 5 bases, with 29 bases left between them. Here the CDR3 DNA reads TGTGCCAGCAGGAACAACCCAACTGGGGCCGACCTTGGAAACGAGCAGTACTTC. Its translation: CASRNNPTGADLGNEQYF.